What follows are 15 T cell receptor beta chains derived from one specimen sequenced in a study of shared clonotypes between healthy human individuals. Assay: immunoSEQ multiplex PCR; the TCRdb copy retains only in-frame clones and omits some. The sample shows around 1,000,000 clones, about 80% of them seen only once. Source material: memory CD4+ T cells from PBMCs. The subset: CD45RA-negative fraction. The receptors derive from a man aged 18 to 30 in good health. Some clones in this sample may be carry-over from other donors' samples.

The chain uses TRBV29-1 and TRBJ1-2; D is perhaps TRBD1 (5 bases). Trimming removed 4 bases from V and 6 bases from J, with 12 bases in between. The CDR3 is 12 amino acids. Looked up from germline, CDR1 is SQVTM and CDR2 is ANQGSEA. CDR3 DNA: TGCAGCGTTGGGGGGGATGTGCATGGCTACACCTTC. Translating gives CSVGGDVHGYTF.

This clone was observed a single time. V is TRBV7-2 and J is TRBJ2-3; D remains unclear. Germline V gene sequence: CDR1 SGHTA, CDR2 FQGNSA. This CDR3 has 14 amino acids. Trimming cost V 5 bases and J 4 bases, with 13 bases left between them. CDR3: CASSLTLVADTQYF. DNA for the CDR3: TGTGCCAGCAGCCTGACCTTAGTGGCAGATACGCAGTATTTT.

V and J are TRBV15 and TRBJ2-6, with a weak D call TRBD1 (6 bases). The CDR3 runs 17 residues. V was trimmed by 3 bases and J by 0 bases, leaving 12 bases between them. From germline, CDR1 is LNHNV and CDR2 YYDKDF (reference sequence). CDR3 nucleotide sequence: TGTGCCACCAGCAGGAAACCAGGGGTCTCTGGGGCCAACGTCCTGACTTTC. This codes for CATSRKPGVSGANVLTF. Supplemented by reference TRBV15 and TRBJ2-6, the full variable domain reads DAMVIQNPRYQVTQFGKPVTLSCSQTLNHNVMYWYQQKSSQAPKLLFHYYDKDFNNEADTPDNFQSRRPNTSFCFLDIRSPGLGDTAMYLCATSRKPGVSGANVLTFGAGSRLTVL.

The V and J genes are TRBV11-2 and TRBJ1-2; maybe TRBD1 (6 bases). This CDR3 is built from 15 residues. V lost 4 bases, J lost 7 bases, and 19 bases lay in between. The germline V gene has CDR1 SGHAT and CDR2 FQNNGV. CDR3 region: CASSSGGRVMTGYTF. CDR3 in DNA: TGTGCCAGCAGCTCGGGGGGCAGGGTTATGACTGGCTACACCTTC.

This clone was counted only a few times. The chain has TRBV19 and TRBJ2-3, with D perhaps TRBD1 (5 bases). Germline V gene lookup returns CDR1 LNHDA and CDR2 SQIVND (reference sequence). The CDR3 spans 15 residues. V lost 2 bases, J lost 4 bases, and 13 bases lay in between. The CDR3 DNA follows: TGTGCCAGTAGTATATTCCAGGGTGGGGCAGATACGCAGTATTTT. Translated: CASSIFQGGADTQYF.

This chain links TRBV7-2 with TRBJ2-7; TRBD2 is a possible D gene (5 bases). The germline gives CDR1 SGHTA, CDR2 FQGNSA. CDR3 length equals 14 residues. Between the trimmed V and J ends, which lost 7 bases and 2 bases, there was a span of 15 bases. CDR3 sequence reads: CASTGGPATYEQYF. The DNA of the CDR3 is TGTGCCAGCACCGGAGGCCCGGCTACCTACGAGCAGTACTTC.

Comments on this clone: This sample includes further DNA sequences coding for the same CDR3. This rearrangement joins TRBV18 to TRBJ2-1, with TRBD2 matching 7 bases. This CDR3 has 12 residues. V was clipped by 3 bases and J by 10 bases; unmatched bases: 3. In germline, CDR1 is KGHSH, CDR2 LQKENI. The chain's CDR3 is CASSPSGNEQFF. DNA for the CDR3: TGTGCCAGCTCACCGAGCGGGAACGAGCAGTTCTTC.

The V and J genes are TRBV5-1 and TRBJ2-3; TRBD2 is a possible D gene (6 bases). V was trimmed by 3 bases and J by 0 bases, leaving 11 bases between them. CDR3 length: 15 amino acids. The germline gives CDR1 SGHRS, CDR2 YFSETQ. CDR3 coding DNA: TGCGCCAGCAGCTATAGCGGAGCAAGCACAGATACGCAGTATTTT. It specifies CASSYSGASTDTQYF.

This sequence joins TRBV28 and TRBJ2-7, with 7 bases identical to TRBD1. The V gene's germline CDR1 is MDHEN and CDR2 SYDVKM. This CDR3 comprises 18 residues. Trimming removed 3 bases from V and 3 bases from J; junction bases left unmatched: 17. This CDR3 reads CASSFSDRANEEYYEQYF. As DNA, the CDR3 is TGTGCCAGCAGTTTCTCAGACAGGGCTAATGAGGAGTACTACGAGCAGTACTTC.

The CDR3 sequence: CASSQERGRTDTQYF. As DNA, the CDR3 is TGCGCCAGCAGCCAAGAGAGGGGGCGGACAGATACGCAGTATTTT. V is TRBV4-3 and J is TRBJ2-3; 7 bases align to TRBD1. J gave up 3 bases and V 0 bases, and 3 bases lay outside the gene matches. The CDR3 is 15 residues long. Germline lookup yields CDR1 LGHNA and CDR2 YSLEER.

The chain joins TRBV29-1 to TRBJ2-1; a possible D gene is TRBD2 (6 bases). CDR3 size: 16 residues. Per the germline V gene, CDR1 is SQVTM and CDR2 is ANQGSEA. Trimming removed 3 bases from V and 2 bases from J, with 17 bases in between. CDR3 in amino acids: CSVEKGGTNTYNEQFF. DNA for the CDR3: TGCAGCGTTGAGAAGGGCGGGACCAATACCTACAATGAGCAGTTCTTC.

V usage is TRBV7-9 and J usage is TRBJ2-7; 15 bases align to TRBD2. Per germline, CDR1 SEHNR and CDR2 FQNEAQ (reference sequence). The V gene end was trimmed by 4 bases and the J gene end by 7 bases; junction bases not matched to a gene: 2. The CDR3 covers 14 residues. CDR3 nucleotide sequence: TGTGCCAGCAGCTCGGGACTAGCGGGAGGAGAGCAGTACTTC. Amino acid sequence: CASSSGLAGGEQYF.

The CDR3 loop reads CASSPDRFTEAFF. In nucleotides, the CDR3 is TGTGCCAGCAGCCCCGACAGGTTCACTGAAGCTTTCTTT. The chain has TRBV6-6 and TRBJ1-1, with TRBD1 as a possible D gene (6 bases). In germline, CDR1 is MNHNY, CDR2 SVGAGI (reference sequence). V dropped 6 bases and J dropped 4 bases, with 12 bases sitting between them. The CDR3 totals 13 residues.

V usage is TRBV5-1 and J usage is TRBJ1-1, with D possibly matching TRBD1 (5 bases). Trimming pared 3 bases from V and 0 bases from J, leaving 12 bases between. Germline V CDR1 and CDR2: SGHRS, YFSETQ. The CDR3 runs to 15 residues. Here the CDR3 DNA reads TGCGCCAGCAGCTCGGACACCGGCTTGAACACTGAAGCTTTCTTT. Translating gives CASSSDTGLNTEAFF.

As regards this clone: Germline is not matched at one junction end, which may reflect a read error. The chain combines TRBV7-6 with TRBJ2-7; TRBD1 matches 7 bases. The CDR3 runs 16 residues. The germline V gene encodes CDR1 SGHVS and CDR2 FNYEAQ. The CDR3 DNA follows: TGTGCCAGCAGCCCGCAGACAGGGTTGAGCTCCTACGGGCAGTACTTC. It encodes CASSPQTGLSSYGQYF.